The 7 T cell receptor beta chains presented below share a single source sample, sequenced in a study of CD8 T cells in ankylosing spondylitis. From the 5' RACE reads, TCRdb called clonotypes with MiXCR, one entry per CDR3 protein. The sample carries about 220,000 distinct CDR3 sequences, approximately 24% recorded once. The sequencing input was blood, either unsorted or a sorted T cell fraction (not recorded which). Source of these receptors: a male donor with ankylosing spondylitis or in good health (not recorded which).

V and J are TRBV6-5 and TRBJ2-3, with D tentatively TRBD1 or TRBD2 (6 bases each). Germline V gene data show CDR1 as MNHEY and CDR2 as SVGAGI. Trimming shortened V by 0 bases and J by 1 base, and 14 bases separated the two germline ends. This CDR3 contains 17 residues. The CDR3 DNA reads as TGTGCCAGCAGTTACTCGAATCGGGGGCAAGGCACAGATACGCAGTATTTT. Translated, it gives CASSYSNRGQGTDTQYF.

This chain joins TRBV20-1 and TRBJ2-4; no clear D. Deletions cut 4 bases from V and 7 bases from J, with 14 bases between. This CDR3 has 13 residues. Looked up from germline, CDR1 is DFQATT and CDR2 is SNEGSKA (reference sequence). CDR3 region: CSAISPDMNIQYF. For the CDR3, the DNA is TGCAGTGCTATTAGCCCCGACATGAACATTCAGTACTTC.

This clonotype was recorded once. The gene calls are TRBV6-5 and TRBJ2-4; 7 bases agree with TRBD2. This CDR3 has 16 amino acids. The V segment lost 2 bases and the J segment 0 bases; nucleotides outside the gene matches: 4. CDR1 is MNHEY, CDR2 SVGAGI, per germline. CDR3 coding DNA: TGTGCCAGCAGTTACGGGGAGGGAACAGCCAAAAACATTCAGTACTTC. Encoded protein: CASSYGEGTAKNIQYF.

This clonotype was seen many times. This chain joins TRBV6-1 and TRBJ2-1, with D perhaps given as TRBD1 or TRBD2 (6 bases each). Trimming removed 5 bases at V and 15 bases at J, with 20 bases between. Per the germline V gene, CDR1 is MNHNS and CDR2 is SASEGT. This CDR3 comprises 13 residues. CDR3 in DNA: TGTGCCAGCAGTCGGACCGGGGGCGACTACTCGTTCTTC. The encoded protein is CASSRTGGDYSFF.

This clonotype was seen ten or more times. CDR3 sequence reads: CASSQVGQGAPEAFF. The DNA for the CDR3 is TGCGCCAGCAGCCAAGTTGGGCAGGGGGCCCCTGAAGCTTTCTTT. The J gene is TRBJ1-1, the V gene TRBV4-1, with 8 bases identical to TRBD1. J gave up 6 bases and V 1 base, and 7 bases lay outside the gene matches. CDR3 length: 15 residues. Germline loops: CDR1 MGHRA, CDR2 YSYEKL.

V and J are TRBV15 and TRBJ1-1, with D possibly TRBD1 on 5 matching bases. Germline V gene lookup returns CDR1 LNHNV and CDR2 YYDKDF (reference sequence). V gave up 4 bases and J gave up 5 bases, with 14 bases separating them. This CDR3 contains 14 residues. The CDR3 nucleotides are TGTGCCACCAGCATATCCAGGGTAAGGACTGAAGCTTTCTTT. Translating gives CATSISRVRTEAFF.

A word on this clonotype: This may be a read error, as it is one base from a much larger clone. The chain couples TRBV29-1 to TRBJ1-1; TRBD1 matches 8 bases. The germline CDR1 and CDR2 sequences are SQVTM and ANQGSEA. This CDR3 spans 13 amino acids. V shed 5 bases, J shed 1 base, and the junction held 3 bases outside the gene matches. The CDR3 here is CSVQDRENTEAFF. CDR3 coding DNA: TGCAGCGTTCAGGACAGGGAGAACACTGAAGCTTTCTTT. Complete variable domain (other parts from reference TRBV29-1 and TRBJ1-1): SAVISQKPSRDICQRGTSLTIQCQVDSQVTMMFWYRQQPGQSLTLIATANQGSEATYESGFVIDKFPISRPNLTFSTLTVSNMSPEDSSIYLCSVQDRENTEAFFGQGTRLTVV.